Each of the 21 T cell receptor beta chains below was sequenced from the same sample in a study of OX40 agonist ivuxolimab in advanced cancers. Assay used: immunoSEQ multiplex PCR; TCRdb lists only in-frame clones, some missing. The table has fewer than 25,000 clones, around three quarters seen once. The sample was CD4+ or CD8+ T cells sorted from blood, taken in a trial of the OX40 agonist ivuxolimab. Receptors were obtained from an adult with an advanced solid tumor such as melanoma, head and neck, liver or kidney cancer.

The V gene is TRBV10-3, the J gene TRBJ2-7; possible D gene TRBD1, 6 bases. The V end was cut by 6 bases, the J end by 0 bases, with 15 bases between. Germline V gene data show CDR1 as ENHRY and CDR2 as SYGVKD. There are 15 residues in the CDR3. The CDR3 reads CAIRERQDSSYEQYF. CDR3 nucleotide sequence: TGTGCCATCAGGGAGAGACAGGACAGCTCCTACGAGCAGTACTTC.

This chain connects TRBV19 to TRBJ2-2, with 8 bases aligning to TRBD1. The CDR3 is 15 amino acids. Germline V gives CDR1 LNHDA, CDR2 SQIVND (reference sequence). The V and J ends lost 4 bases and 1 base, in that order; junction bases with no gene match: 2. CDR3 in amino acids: CASSSRGRNTGELFF. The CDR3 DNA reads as TGTGCCAGTAGTAGCAGGGGGCGGAACACCGGGGAGCTGTTTTTT.

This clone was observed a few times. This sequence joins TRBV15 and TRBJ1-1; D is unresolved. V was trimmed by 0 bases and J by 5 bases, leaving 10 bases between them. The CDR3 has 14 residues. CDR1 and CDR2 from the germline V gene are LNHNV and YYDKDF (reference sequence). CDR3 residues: CATSRDFAGTEAFF. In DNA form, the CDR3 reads TGTGCCACCAGCAGAGATTTTGCGGGAACTGAAGCTTTCTTT.

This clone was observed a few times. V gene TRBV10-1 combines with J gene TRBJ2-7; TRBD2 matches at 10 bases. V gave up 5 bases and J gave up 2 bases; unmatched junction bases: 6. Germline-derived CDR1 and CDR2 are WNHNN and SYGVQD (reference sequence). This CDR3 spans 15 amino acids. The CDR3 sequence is CASSTGLAVAYEQYF. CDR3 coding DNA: TGCGCCAGCAGTACTGGACTAGCGGTTGCCTACGAGCAGTACTTC.

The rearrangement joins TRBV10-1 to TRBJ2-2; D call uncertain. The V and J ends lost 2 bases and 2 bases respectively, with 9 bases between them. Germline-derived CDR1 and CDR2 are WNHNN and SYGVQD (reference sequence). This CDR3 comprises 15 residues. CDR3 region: CASSEKIGNTGELFF. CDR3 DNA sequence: TGCGCCAGCAGTGAGAAGATCGGTAACACCGGGGAGCTGTTTTTT.

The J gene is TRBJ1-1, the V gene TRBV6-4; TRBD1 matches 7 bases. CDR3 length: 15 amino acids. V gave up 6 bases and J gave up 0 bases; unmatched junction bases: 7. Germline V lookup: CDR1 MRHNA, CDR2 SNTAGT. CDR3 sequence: CASRQRQGLNTEAFF. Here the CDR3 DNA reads TGTGCCAGCAGGCAACGACAGGGTTTGAACACTGAAGCTTTCTTT.

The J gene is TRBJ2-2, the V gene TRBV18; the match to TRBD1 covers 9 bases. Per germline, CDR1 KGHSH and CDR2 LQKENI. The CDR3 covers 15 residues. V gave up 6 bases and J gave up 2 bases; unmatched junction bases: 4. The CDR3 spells CASSQGQGNTGELFF. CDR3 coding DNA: TGTGCCAGCTCGCAGGGACAGGGAAACACCGGGGAGCTGTTTTTT.

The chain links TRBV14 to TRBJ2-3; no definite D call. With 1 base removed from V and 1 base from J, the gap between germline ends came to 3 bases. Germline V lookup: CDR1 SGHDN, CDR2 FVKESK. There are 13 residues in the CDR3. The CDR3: CASSQGRTDTQYF. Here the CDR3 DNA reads TGTGCCAGCAGCCAAGGGCGCACAGATACGCAGTATTTT.

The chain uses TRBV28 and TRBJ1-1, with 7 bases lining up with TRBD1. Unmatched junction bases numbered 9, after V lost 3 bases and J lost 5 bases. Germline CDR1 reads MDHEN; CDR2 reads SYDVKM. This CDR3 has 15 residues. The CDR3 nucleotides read TGTGCCAGCAGTTTTATTGGGACAGTCGGAACTGAAGCTTTCTTT. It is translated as CASSFIGTVGTEAFF. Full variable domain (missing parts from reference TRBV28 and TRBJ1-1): DVKVTQSSRYLVKRTGEKVFLECVQDMDHENMFWYRQDPGLGLRLIYFSYDVKMKEKGDIPEGYSVSREKKERFSLILESASTNQTSMYLCASSFIGTVGTEAFFGQGTRLTVV.

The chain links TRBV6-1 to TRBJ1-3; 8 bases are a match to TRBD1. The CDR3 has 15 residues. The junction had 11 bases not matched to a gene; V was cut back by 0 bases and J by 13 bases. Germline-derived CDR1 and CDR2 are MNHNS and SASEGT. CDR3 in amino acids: CASSEAPGQANDIYF. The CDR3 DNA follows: TGTGCCAGCAGTGAAGCACCGGGACAGGCCAACGATATATATTTT.

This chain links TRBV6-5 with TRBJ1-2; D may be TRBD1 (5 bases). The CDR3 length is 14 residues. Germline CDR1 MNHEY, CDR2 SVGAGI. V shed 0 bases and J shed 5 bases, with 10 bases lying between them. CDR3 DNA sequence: TGTGCCAGCAGTTACTCGAGCGGGGCGTATGGCTACACCTTC. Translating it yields CASSYSSGAYGYTF.

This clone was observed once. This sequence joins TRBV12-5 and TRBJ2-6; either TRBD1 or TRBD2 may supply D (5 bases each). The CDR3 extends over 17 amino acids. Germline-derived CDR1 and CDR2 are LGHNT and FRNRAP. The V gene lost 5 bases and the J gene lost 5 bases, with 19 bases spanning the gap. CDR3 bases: TGTGCTAGTGGTCGGGATAAAGGACAAAGTCGGGCCAACGTCCTGACTTTC. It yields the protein CASGRDKGQSRANVLTF.

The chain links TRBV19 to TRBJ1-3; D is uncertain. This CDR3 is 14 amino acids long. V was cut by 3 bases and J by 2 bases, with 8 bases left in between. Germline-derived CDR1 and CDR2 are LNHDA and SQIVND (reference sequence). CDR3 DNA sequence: TGTGCCAGTAGTATTTGGATTACTGGAAACACCATATATTTT. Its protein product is CASSIWITGNTIYF.

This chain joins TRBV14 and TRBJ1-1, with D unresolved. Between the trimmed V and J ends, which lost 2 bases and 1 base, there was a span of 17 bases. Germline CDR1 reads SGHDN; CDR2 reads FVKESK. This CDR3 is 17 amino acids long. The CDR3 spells CASSQTDLKGGNTEAFF. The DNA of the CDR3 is TGTGCCAGCAGCCAAACCGATCTTAAGGGTGGGAACACTGAAGCTTTCTTT.

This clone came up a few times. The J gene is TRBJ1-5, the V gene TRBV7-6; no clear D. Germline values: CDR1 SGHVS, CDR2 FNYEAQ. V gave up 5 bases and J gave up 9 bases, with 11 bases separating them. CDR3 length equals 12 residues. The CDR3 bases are TGTGCCAGCAGCCCGTCCGTTGGGCCCCAGCATTTT. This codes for CASSPSVGPQHF. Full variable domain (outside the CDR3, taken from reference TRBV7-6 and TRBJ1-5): GAGVSQSPRYKVTKRGQDVALRCDPISGHVSLYWYRQALGQGPEFLTYFNYEAQQDKSGLPNDRFSAERPEGSISTLTIQRTEQRDSAMYRCASSPSVGPQHFGDGTRLSIL.

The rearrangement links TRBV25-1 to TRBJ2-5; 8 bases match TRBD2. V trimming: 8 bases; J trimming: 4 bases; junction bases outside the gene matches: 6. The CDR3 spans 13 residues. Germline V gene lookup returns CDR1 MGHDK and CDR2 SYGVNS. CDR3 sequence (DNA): TGTGCCAGCGGGTCGGGACTAGTAGAGACCCAGTACTTC. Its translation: CASGSGLVETQYF.

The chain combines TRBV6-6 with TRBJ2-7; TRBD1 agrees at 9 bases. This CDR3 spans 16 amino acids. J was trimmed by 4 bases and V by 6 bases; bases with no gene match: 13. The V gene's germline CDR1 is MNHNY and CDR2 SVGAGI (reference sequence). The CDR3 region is CASRQDRGKVGYEQYF. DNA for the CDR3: TGTGCCAGCAGGCAAGACAGGGGGAAAGTTGGGTACGAGCAGTACTTC.

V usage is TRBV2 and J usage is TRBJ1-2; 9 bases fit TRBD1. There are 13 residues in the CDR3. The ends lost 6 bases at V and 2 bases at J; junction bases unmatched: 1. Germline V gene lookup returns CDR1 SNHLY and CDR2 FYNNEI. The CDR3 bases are TGTGCCAGCAGGGGACAGGGCAACTATGGCTACACCTTC. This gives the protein CASRGQGNYGYTF. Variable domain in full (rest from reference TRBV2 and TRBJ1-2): EPEVTQTPSHQVTQMGQEVILRCVPISNHLYFYWYRQILGQKVEFLVSFYNNEISEKSEIFDDQFSVERPDGSNFTLKIRSTKLEDSAMYFCASRGQGNYGYTFGSGTRLTVV.

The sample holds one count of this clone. In nucleotides, the CDR3 is TGTGCCAGCAGCAAGGGACGTTTGGAGGCTTTCTTT. Its translation: CASSKGRLEAFF. This rearrangement joins TRBV5-6 to TRBJ1-1, with TRBD1 as a possible D gene (5 bases). The length of the CDR3 is 12 residues. Per germline, CDR1 SGHDT and CDR2 YYEEEE. V lost 4 bases and J 11 bases, leaving 15 bases between the germline ends.

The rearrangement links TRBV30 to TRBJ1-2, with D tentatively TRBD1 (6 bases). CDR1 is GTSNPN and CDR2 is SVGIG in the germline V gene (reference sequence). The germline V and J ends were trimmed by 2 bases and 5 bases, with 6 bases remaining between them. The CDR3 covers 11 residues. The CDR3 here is CAWSQGYGYTF. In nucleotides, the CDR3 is TGTGCCTGGAGTCAGGGGTATGGCTACACCTTC.

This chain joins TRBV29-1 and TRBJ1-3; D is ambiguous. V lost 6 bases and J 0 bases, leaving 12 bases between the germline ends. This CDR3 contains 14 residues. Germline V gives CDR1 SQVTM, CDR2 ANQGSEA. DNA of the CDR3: TGCAGCGTGGCGTGGGGTATCTCTGGAAACACCATATATTTT. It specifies CSVAWGISGNTIYF.